This entry features one T cell receptor (beta chain) sequence. Authors' analysis steps: For nucleated cells, counts were estimated from reference gene primer amplification. TCRdb's copy holds only in-frame clones and misses some; the assay was immunoSEQ multiplex PCR. V, J and clone size reflect that table, while D and trimming were determined from the DNA. The table shows around 300,000 clones, with roughly 89% occurring only once. Enrolled during active infection, Seattle patients were then followed longitudinally. Germline V gene sequence: CDR1 KGHSH, CDR2 LQKENI. There are 16 residues in the CDR3. Trimming removed 3 bases from V and 3 bases from J; junction bases left unmatched: 8. The data are from a study of blood T cell repertoires in COVID-19.

The chain joins TRBV18 to TRBJ1-1, with 9 bases identical to TRBD1. This clonotype originated in a woman aged 40-49 years with COVID-19, enrolled during active disease. Sequenced material: peripheral blood. CDR3 residues: CASSPRQGGVDTEAFF. CDR3 coding DNA: TGTGCCAGCTCACCTAGACAGGGGGGCGTCGACACTGAAGCTTTCTTT.